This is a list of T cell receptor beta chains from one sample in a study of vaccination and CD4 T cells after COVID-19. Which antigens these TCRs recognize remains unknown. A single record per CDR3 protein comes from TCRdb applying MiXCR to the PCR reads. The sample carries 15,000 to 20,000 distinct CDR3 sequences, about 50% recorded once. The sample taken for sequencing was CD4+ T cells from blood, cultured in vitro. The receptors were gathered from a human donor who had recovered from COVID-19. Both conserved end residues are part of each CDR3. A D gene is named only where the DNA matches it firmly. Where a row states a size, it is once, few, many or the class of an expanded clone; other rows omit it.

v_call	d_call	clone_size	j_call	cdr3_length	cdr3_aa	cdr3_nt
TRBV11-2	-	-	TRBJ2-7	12	CASSLGTDEQYF	TGTGCCAGCAGCTTAGGGACAGACGAGCAGTACTTC
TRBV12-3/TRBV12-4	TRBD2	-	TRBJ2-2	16	CASSFVFSGRTGELFF	TGTGCCAGCAGTTTTGTGTTTAGCGGGAGAACCGGGGAGCTGTTTTTT
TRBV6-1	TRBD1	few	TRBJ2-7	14	CASRGTGGAYEQYF	TGTGCCAGCCGCGGGACAGGGGGCGCCTACGAGCAGTACTTC
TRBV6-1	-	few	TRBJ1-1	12	CASTDRRFEAFF	TGTGCCAGCACCGACAGGCGCTTTGAAGCTTTCTTT
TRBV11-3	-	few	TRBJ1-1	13	CASSLPGRTEAFF	TGTGCCAGCAGCTTACCGGGGAGAACTGAAGCTTTCTTT
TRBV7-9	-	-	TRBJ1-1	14	CASSFSRVSTEAFF	TGTGCCAGCAGCTTCAGCCGGGTTTCCACTGAAGCTTTCTTT
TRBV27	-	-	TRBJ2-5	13	CASSLAGAETQYF	TGTGCCAGCAGTTTAGCGGGGGCAGAGACCCAGTACTTC
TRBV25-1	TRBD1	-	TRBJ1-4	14	CASSLRGGNEKLFF	TGTGCCAGCAGCCTCAGGGGGGGGAATGAAAAACTGTTTTTT
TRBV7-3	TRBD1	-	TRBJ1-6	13	CASSFTGDSPLHF	TGTGCCAGCAGCTTTACAGGGGATTCACCCCTCCACTTT
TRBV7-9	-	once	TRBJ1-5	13	CASSLSSNQPQHF	TGTGCCAGCAGCTTATCTAGCAATCAGCCCCAGCATTTT
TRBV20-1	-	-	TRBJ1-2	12	CSAGEFNYGYTF	TGCAGTGCTGGTGAATTTAACTATGGCTACACCTTC
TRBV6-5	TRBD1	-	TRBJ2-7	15	CASSYSGTALYEQYF	TGTGCCAGCAGTTACTCAGGGACAGCACTCTACGAGCAGTACTTC
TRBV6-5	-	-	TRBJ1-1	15	CASSYHLKGGTEAFF	TGTGCCAGCAGTTACCACCTTAAGGGGGGGACTGAAGCTTTCTTT
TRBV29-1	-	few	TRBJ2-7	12	CSVRPAGYEQYF	TGCAGCGTTCGCCCAGCTGGCTACGAGCAGTACTTC
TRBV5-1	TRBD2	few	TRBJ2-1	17	CASSLVVGGGARNEQFF	TGCGCCAGCAGCTTGGTGGTCGGCGGGGGGGCGAGGAATGAGCAGTTCTTC
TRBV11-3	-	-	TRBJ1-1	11	CASSGDTEAFF	TGTGCCAGCAGTGGAGACACTGAAGCTTTCTTT
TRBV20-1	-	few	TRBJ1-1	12	CSARQKDTEAFF	TGCAGTGCTAGACAGAAGGACACTGAAGCTTTCTTT
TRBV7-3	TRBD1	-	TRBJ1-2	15	CASSSYPPTGPGYTF	TGTGCCAGCAGTTCCTACCCCCCGACAGGGCCTGGCTACACCTTC
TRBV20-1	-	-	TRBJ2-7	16	CSAGQESGVRGDEQYF	TGCAGTGCGGGCCAAGAGTCAGGGGTCAGGGGTGACGAGCAGTACTTC
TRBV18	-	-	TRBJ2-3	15	CASSASGGSTDTQYF	TGTGCCAGCTCAGCGTCAGGGGGGAGCACAGATACGCAGTATTTT
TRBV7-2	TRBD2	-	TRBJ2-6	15	CASGVAGVRANVLTF	TGTGCCAGCGGCGTCGCGGGAGTCCGGGCCAACGTCCTGACTTTC
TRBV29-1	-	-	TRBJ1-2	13	CSAWMGVEYGYTF	TGCAGCGCTTGGATGGGGGTGGAGTATGGCTACACCTTC
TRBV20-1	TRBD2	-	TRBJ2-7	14	CSARLAGSSYEQYF	TGCAGTGCCAGACTAGCGGGGAGCTCCTACGAGCAGTACTTC
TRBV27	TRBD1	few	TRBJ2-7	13	CASSLTGASHQYF	TGTGCCAGCAGTCTCACAGGGGCCTCTCATCAGTACTTC
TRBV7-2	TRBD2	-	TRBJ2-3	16	CASSLMGLAGVDTQYF	TGTGCCAGCAGCTTAATGGGACTAGCGGGAGTAGATACGCAGTATTTT
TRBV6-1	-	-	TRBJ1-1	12	CASRGRISEAFF	TGTGCCAGCAGGGGACGGATAAGTGAAGCTTTCTTT
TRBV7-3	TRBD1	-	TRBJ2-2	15	CASSNIQGGVGELFF	TGTGCCAGCAGCAATATACAGGGGGGAGTCGGGGAGCTGTTTTTT
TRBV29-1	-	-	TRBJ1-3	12	CSVVVTGNTIYF	TGCAGCGTTGTCGTTACTGGAAACACCATATATTTT
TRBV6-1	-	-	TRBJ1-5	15	CASSDQGYSNQPQHF	TGTGCCAGCAGTGACCAGGGTTATAGCAATCAGCCCCAGCATTTT
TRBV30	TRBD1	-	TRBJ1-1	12	CAWTGTGTEAFF	TGTGCCTGGACGGGGACAGGTACTGAAGCTTTCTTT
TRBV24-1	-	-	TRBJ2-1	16	CATSDSPAKFYNEQFF	TGTGCCACCAGTGATTCGCCAGCCAAGTTCTACAATGAGCAGTTCTTC
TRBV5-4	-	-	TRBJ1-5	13	CASGRDPNQPQHF	TGTGCCAGCGGCAGGGACCCCAATCAGCCCCAGCATTTT
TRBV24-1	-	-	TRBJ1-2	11	CAIYRNYGYTF	TGTGCCATATATAGGAACTATGGCTACACCTTC
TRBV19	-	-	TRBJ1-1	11	CTSSIKTEAFF	TGTACCAGTAGTATCAAGACTGAAGCTTTCTTT
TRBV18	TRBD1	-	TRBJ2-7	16	CASSRSGTGGTYEQYF	TGTGCCAGCTCGCGATCCGGGACAGGGGGTACCTACGAGCAGTACTTC
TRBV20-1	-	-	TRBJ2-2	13	CSARGRSTGELFF	TGCAGTGCTAGGGGCAGAAGCACCGGGGAGCTGTTTTTT
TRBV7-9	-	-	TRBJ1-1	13	CASSLAGDGEAFF	TGTGCCAGCAGCTTAGCTGGGGACGGCGAAGCTTTCTTT
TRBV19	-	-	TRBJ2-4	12	CASSPGWSVQYF	TGTGCCAGTAGTCCAGGGTGGAGCGTTCAGTACTTC
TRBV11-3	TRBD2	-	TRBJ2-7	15	CASSFVGRAFYEQYF	TGTGCCAGCAGCTTTGTCGGGAGGGCCTTCTACGAGCAGTACTTC
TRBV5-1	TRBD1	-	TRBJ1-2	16	CASSLAGTGANYGYTF	TGCGCCAGCAGCTTGGCGGGGACAGGGGCTAACTATGGCTACACCTTC